This is a list of T cell receptor beta chains from one sample in a study of CD8 T cells in Susac syndrome. TCRdb re-called the immunoSEQ multiplex PCR reads through MiXCR, storing one row per CDR3 protein. The sample lists 100,000 to 150,000 distinct CDR3 sequences, more than 80% occurring once. Material for sequencing was CD8+ T cells from PBMCs. All receptors come from a human donor with multiple sclerosis. The CDR3 runs from the conserved cysteine through the conserved F or W. D genes are given only for firm matches. Clone size is not always given. Where it is, it says once, few, many or a class for expanded clones.

TRBJ2-7,-,-,TRBV3-1,TGTGCCAGCAGTCCCTTCCAGGGCTACGAGCAGTACTTC,CASSPFQGYEQYF
TRBJ2-2,-,-,TRBV13,TGTGCCAGCAGCTCGGGCAGGAGGGGGGAGACCGGGGAGCTGTTTTTT,CASSSGRRGETGELFF
TRBJ1-4,-,-,TRBV27,TGTGCCAGCAGTTTATTTCTCGGGCCTAATGAAAAACTGTTTTTT,CASSLFLGPNEKLFF
TRBJ2-3,-,-,TRBV7-9,TGTGCCAGCAGCTTAGTCGGAAGCAGGGATAGCACAGATACGCAGTATTTT,CASSLVGSRDSTDTQYF
TRBJ1-1,-,once,TRBV10-2,TGCGCCAGCAGTGAGGGCAGGGAAGTGCCTGAAGCTTTCTTT,CASSEGREVPEAFF
TRBJ1-6,-,once,TRBV15,TGTGCCACCAGCAGAGATCCGGGAGTGTATTCACCCCTCCACTTT,CATSRDPGVYSPLHF
TRBJ2-5,-,-,TRBV7-9,TGTGCCAGCAGCTTGGTGACGGCACAAGAGACCCAGTACTTC,CASSLVTAQETQYF
TRBJ2-5,TRBD2,-,TRBV7-9,TGTGCCAGCACCCTGGGCGCTAGCGGGGGCCGCCAAGAGACCCAGTACTTC,CASTLGASGGRQETQYF
TRBJ2-7,TRBD2,-,TRBV6-1,TGTGCCGCCCTCCCCTCTGGACTAGCGGGGGGGGGATACGAGCAGTACTTC,CAALPSGLAGGGYEQYF
TRBJ2-5,-,-,TRBV5-5,TGTGCCAGCACCTTCTGGGGGCGGGAGACCCAGTACTTC,CASTFWGRETQYF
TRBJ2-3,-,-,TRBV7-9,TGTGCCAGCAGCTTAGGGACCAGGGGTTACGCTAGCACAGATACGCAGTATTTT,CASSLGTRGYASTDTQYF
TRBJ1-2,-,-,TRBV7-9,TGTGCCAGCAGCCCTAGTTTCGGGCCAGCGGATGGCTACACCTTC,CASSPSFGPADGYTF
TRBJ2-1,TRBD2,-,TRBV7-3,TGTGCCAGCAGCTTACGCCTTAGACTAGCGGGGGTGCCCCCCTCCTACAATGAGCAGTTCTTC,CASSLRLRLAGVPPSYNEQFF
TRBJ2-3,-,-,TRBV9,TGTGCCAGCAGCCATGACAGCACAGATACGCAGTATTTT,CASSHDSTDTQYF
TRBJ1-1,-,-,TRBV6-4,TGTGCCAGCAGCCTCCGGGACATGAACACTGAAGCTTTCTTT,CASSLRDMNTEAFF
TRBJ2-7,TRBD1,-,TRBV5-1,TGCGCCAGCAGCCCCGGGACAGGGGGTGACTACGAGCAGTACTTC,CASSPGTGGDYEQYF
TRBJ1-2,-,-,TRBV27,TGTGCCAGCAGTTTTAAGGGAGTTGGCTATGGCTACACCTTC,CASSFKGVGYGYTF
TRBJ2-2,-,-,TRBV7-9,TGTGCCAGCAGCTTAAAGGGGACGAACACCGGGGAGCTGTTTTTT,CASSLKGTNTGELFF
TRBJ2-1,-,-,TRBV27,TGTGCCAGCAGTTTATCGGGGCAGGGGAATGAGCAGTTCTTC,CASSLSGQGNEQFF
TRBJ2-2,-,-,TRBV29-1,TGCAGCGTTGAAGATCTTCCTTATACCGGGGAGCTGTTTTTT,CSVEDLPYTGELFF
TRBJ1-5,-,few,TRBV19,TGTGCCAGTAGTATAGCCCACCGGGACAATCAGCCCCAGCATTTT,CASSIAHRDNQPQHF
TRBJ2-1,TRBD2,-,TRBV4-1,TGCGCCAGCAGCCAGCGGCGGGAGTCATACAATGAGCAGTTCTTC,CASSQRRESYNEQFF
TRBJ2-1,-,-,TRBV2,TGTGCCAGCAGTGAAAGTGTCGCCCAGTACAATGAGCAGTTCTTC,CASSESVAQYNEQFF
TRBJ2-1,TRBD2,-,TRBV30,TGTGCCTGGACAGGACTAGCGGGAGTACGGTCCTACAATGAGCAGTTCTTC,CAWTGLAGVRSYNEQFF
TRBJ2-3,-,-,TRBV19,TGTGCCAGCCAAGCCATCGACAGAGGTCCCACAGATACGCAGTATTTT,CASQAIDRGPTDTQYF
TRBJ2-5,-,-,TRBV3-1,TGTGCCAGCAGCCAAGTAGGCAGGGGGGGAGAGACCCAGTACTTC,CASSQVGRGGETQYF
TRBJ2-1,-,-,TRBV10-1,TGCGCCAGCATTAACAGGGAGAGCTCCTACAATGAGCAGTTCTTC,CASINRESSYNEQFF
TRBJ2-5,TRBD2,-,TRBV27,TGTGCCAGCAGTCCCCGGCCGGGAGGGCCGGGTGAGACCCAGTACTTC,CASSPRPGGPGETQYF
TRBJ1-1,TRBD1,few,TRBV14,TGTGCCAGCAGCCAAGCGGGGACAGCCTGGAACACTGAAGCTTTCTTT,CASSQAGTAWNTEAFF
TRBJ1-5,-,few,TRBV28,TGTGCCAGCAGTCCACAGGGCAGCAATCAGCCCCAGCATTTT,CASSPQGSNQPQHF
TRBJ2-7,TRBD2,-,TRBV6-4,TGTGCCAGCAGTGTCCTACCGGGACTAGAGGGCTACGAGCAGTACTTC,CASSVLPGLEGYEQYF
TRBJ2-5,-,-,TRBV24-1,TGTGCCACCAGTGAACCAGGGATGGAGAGGGAGACCCAGTACTTC,CATSEPGMERETQYF
TRBJ1-1,-,-,TRBV27,TGTGCCAGCAGTAATATGGGTTCCCTCACTGAAGCTTTCTTT,CASSNMGSLTEAFF
TRBJ1-6,-,-,TRBV9,TGTGCCAGCAGCGGCACAACAAGCAATAATTCACCCCTCCACTTT,CASSGTTSNNSPLHF
TRBJ2-2,-,few,TRBV6-2/TRBV6-3,TGTGCCAGCAGGCTGGGCGGGGAGCTGTTTTTT,CASRLGGELFF
TRBJ2-1,-,-,TRBV13,TGTGCCAGCAGCCTGGGACGGGGGGCTGAGCAGTTCTTC,CASSLGRGAEQFF
TRBJ2-7,-,-,TRBV20-1,TGCAGTGCTAGAGATCTGGAGGCCTACGAGCAGTACTTC,CSARDLEAYEQYF
TRBJ2-7,-,-,TRBV14,TGTGCCAGCAGCCAAGACGGGCTTTCCGAGCAGTACTTC,CASSQDGLSEQYF
TRBJ2-7,TRBD1,-,TRBV12-3/TRBV12-4,TGTGCCAGCAGTCCGGGACAGTCCTCCTACGAGCAGTACTTC,CASSPGQSSYEQYF
TRBJ2-7,-,-,TRBV27,TGTGCCAGCAGTTTAAGTACCGGACGGGAGCAGTACTTC,CASSLSTGREQYF
TRBJ2-7,TRBD1,-,TRBV28,TGTGCCAGCAGTTTTATGGGACAGCCAACCTACGAGCAGTACTTC,CASSFMGQPTYEQYF
TRBJ2-5,-,-,TRBV24-1,TGTGCCACCAGTGACCGCCCCGGTAGTGAAGAGACCCAGTACTTC,CATSDRPGSEETQYF
TRBJ2-1,-,-,TRBV24-1,TGTGCCACCAGTGATCCCTTTGAGACACCTTTCTCCTACAATGAGCAGTTCTTC,CATSDPFETPFSYNEQFF
TRBJ1-1,TRBD1,-,TRBV27,TGTGCCAGCAGTTTCTACAGGGGGGGTGAAGCTTTCTTT,CASSFYRGGEAFF